The 22 T cell receptor beta chains below come from one sample, sequenced in a study of CD8 T cells in Susac syndrome. cDNA came from approximately 0.5 to 1 ug RNA primed by random hexamers. One entry per CDR3 protein, called by TCRdb with MiXCR from the immunoSEQ multiplex PCR reads. Found here are about 400,000 distinct CDR3 sequences, more than 80% of them singletons; the top ten hold around 0.12%. Material for sequencing was CD8+ T cells from PBMCs. The source of these receptors is a human donor with multiple sclerosis.

This clonotype was observed a few times. The chain couples TRBV12-3 or TRBV12-4 to TRBJ2-7, with 10 bases lining up with TRBD2. Trimming removed 3 bases from V and 6 bases from J; junction bases left unmatched: 5. The CDR3 loop spans 14 amino acids. CDR3 in amino acids: CASSFGTSEGEQYF. The CDR3 nucleotides read TGTGCCAGCAGTTTCGGGACTAGCGAAGGCGAGCAGTACTTC.

The V gene is TRBV7-4, the J gene TRBJ2-1; maybe TRBD1 (6 bases). The V end lost 3 bases, the J end lost 6 bases, and 12 bases lay between the germline ends. This CDR3 has 14 amino acids. Per the germline V gene, CDR1 is SGHVT and CDR2 is SQSDAQ. The DNA of the CDR3 is TGTGCCAGCAGCTTTCAGGGGACCCCCAATGAGCAGTTCTTC. Its protein is CASSFQGTPNEQFF.

This sequence joins TRBV4-1 and TRBJ2-7, with TRBD1 matching 7 bases. The ends lost 5 bases at V and 2 bases at J; junction bases unmatched: 6. Germline CDR1 is MGHRA and CDR2 is YSYEKL. The CDR3 sequence is 14 residues long. As DNA, the CDR3 is TGCGCCAGCAGCACCGGGACAGTGGCCTACGAGCAGTACTTC. Amino acids: CASSTGTVAYEQYF.

This CDR3 is CASSPSTSGANEQFF. CDR3 DNA sequence: TGCGCCAGCAGCCCCTCCACTAGCGGGGCCAATGAGCAGTTCTTC. J is TRBJ2-1 and V is TRBV4-1; 10 bases map to TRBD2. Germline CDR1 and CDR2: MGHRA and YSYEKL. Trimming at V came to 4 bases and at J to 6 bases, leaving 6 bases not matched to a gene. The CDR3 is 15 amino acids.

This chain links TRBV3-1 with TRBJ2-2, with 8 positions matching TRBD2. Unmatched junction bases numbered 13, after V lost 3 bases and J lost 7 bases. The CDR3 sequence is 17 residues long. The germline CDR1 and CDR2 sequences are LGHDT and YNNKEL (reference sequence). CDR3 nucleotide sequence: TGTGCCAGCAGCCAGGGTCGGACTAGCCTTGGGAGCGGGGAGCTGTTTTTT. Protein: CASSQGRTSLGSGELFF.

The chain combines TRBV14 with TRBJ2-1; 8 bases fit TRBD2. CDR1 and CDR2 from the germline V gene are SGHDN and FVKESK. The length of the CDR3 is 16 residues. With 4 bases clipped from V and 0 bases from J, the junction kept 5 bases outside the gene matches. The DNA of the CDR3 is TGTGCCAGCAGCCCCTTAGCGGGGAGCTCCTACAATGAGCAGTTCTTC. Protein product: CASSPLAGSSYNEQFF.

This chain connects TRBV28 to TRBJ1-1; no clear D. V lost 5 bases, J lost 1 base, and 11 bases lay in between. CDR1 and CDR2 from the germline V gene are MDHEN and SYDVKM. This CDR3 contains 14 residues. The CDR3 DNA is TGTGCCAGCAGTCTACGCCGGGCGAACACTGAAGCTTTCTTT. Protein: CASSLRRANTEAFF.

The CDR3 region is CASSPGGAETGTYEQYF. The CDR3, as DNA: TGTGCCAGCAGCCCGGGAGGAGCGGAGACAGGTACTTACGAGCAGTACTTC. The V call is TRBV21-1, the J call TRBJ2-7; TRBD2 is the table's D call and was not checked against the DNA. TRBV21-1 is a listed pseudogene. There are 17 residues in the CDR3.

J is TRBJ1-1 and V is TRBV6-5; no definite D call. V lost 0 bases and J 5 bases, leaving 13 bases between the germline ends. The CDR3 runs 15 residues. Germline CDR1 is MNHEY and CDR2 is SVGAGI. CDR3 amino acids: CASSYSDGPTTEAFF. The CDR3, as DNA: TGTGCCAGCAGTTACTCAGACGGTCCGACTACTGAAGCTTTCTTT.

The chain carries TRBV7-9 and TRBJ2-3, with D possibly TRBD1 on 6 matching bases. This CDR3 has 15 amino acids. From germline, CDR1 is SEHNR and CDR2 FQNEAQ (reference sequence). V was pared by 5 bases and J by 4 bases, with 16 bases between. The CDR3 DNA sequence: TGTGCCAGCAGCCCCGACGGACAGCCGGCAGATACGCAGTATTTT. It encodes CASSPDGQPADTQYF. The whole variable domain, filled in from reference TRBV7-9 and TRBJ2-3, reads DTGVSQNPRHKITKRGQNVTFRCDPISEHNRLYWYRQTLGQGPEFLTYFQNEAQLEKSRLLSDRFSAERPKGSFSTLEIQRTEQGDSAMYLCASSPDGQPADTQYFGPGTRLTVL.

This chain uses TRBV20-1 with TRBJ2-7, with TRBD2 identical over 9 bases. The CDR3 contains 15 residues. Germline-derived CDR1 and CDR2 are DFQATT and SNEGSKA (reference sequence). J gave up 6 bases and V 0 bases, and 9 bases lay outside the gene matches. CDR3 nucleotides: TGCAGTGCTAGAGATCTGCGGGAGGGCGAAGGCGAGCAGTACTTC. This translates into CSARDLREGEGEQYF.

The chain combines TRBV10-2 with TRBJ2-7; no reliable D call. This CDR3 is 13 amino acids long. Trimming took 3 bases from V and 8 from J, leaving 14 bases between them. From germline, CDR1 is WSHSY and CDR2 SAAADI. CDR3 protein: CASSEGTTVQQYF. CDR3 nucleotide sequence: TGCGCCAGCAGTGAAGGTACGACTGTCCAGCAGTACTTC.

CDR3 DNA sequence: TGTGCCAGCAGTGCAGCAGGGTTATACACTGAAGCTTTCTTT. Its protein is CASSAAGLYTEAFF. The rearrangement links TRBV6-1 to TRBJ1-1; D possibly corresponds to TRBD1 (5 bases). V was shortened by 4 bases and J by 3 bases, with 12 bases between the two germline ends. The CDR3 has 14 amino acids. The germline V gene encodes CDR1 MNHNS and CDR2 SASEGT.

The sample holds one count of this clonotype. The V gene is TRBV6-5, the J gene TRBJ2-3; 7 bases align to TRBD1. The CDR3 is 14 amino acids. Germline V gene lookup returns CDR1 MNHEY and CDR2 SVGAGI. The V gene end was trimmed by 4 bases and the J gene end by 2 bases; junction bases not matched to a gene: 3. The CDR3 bases are TGTGCCAGCAGTTCGACAGGGCTCACAGATACGCAGTATTTT. This gives the protein CASSSTGLTDTQYF.

This chain connects TRBV4-1 to TRBJ1-2; a possible D gene is TRBD1 (5 bases). Germline assignment: CDR1 MGHRA and CDR2 YSYEKL. The ends were cut back, 5 bases at V and 5 bases at J, with 15 bases in the middle. The CDR3 has 14 amino acids. The CDR3, as DNA: TGCGCCAGCAGCACCCCAGGGCCTTCATATGGCTACACCTTC. The encoded protein is CASSTPGPSYGYTF.

The gene calls are TRBV9 and TRBJ2-3; D unresolved. The CDR3 covers 15 residues. Trimming cost V 4 bases and J 2 bases, with 14 bases left between them. CDR1 is SGDLS and CDR2 is YYNGEE in the germline V gene. Here the CDR3 reads CASSHGVKATDTQYF. The CDR3 bases are TGTGCCAGCAGCCACGGTGTGAAAGCCACAGATACGCAGTATTTT.

The chain couples TRBV4-1 to TRBJ2-2, with a possible D match to TRBD2 (6 bases). The CDR3 runs 17 residues. The germline V gene has CDR1 MGHRA and CDR2 YSYEKL. Deletions cut 1 base from V and 8 bases from J, with 20 bases between. The CDR3 loop reads CASSQGAGPDVAGELFF. As DNA, the CDR3 is TGCGCCAGCAGCCAAGGAGCGGGCCCAGACGTAGCGGGGGAGCTGTTTTTT.

This clonotype was seen a few times. The chain couples TRBV12-3 or TRBV12-4 to TRBJ2-7, with D possibly called TRBD1 or TRBD2 (5 bases each). Trimming shortened V by 5 bases and J by 2 bases, and 13 bases separated the two germline ends. This CDR3 region has 14 residues. CDR3 coding DNA: TGTGCCAGCAGTGCCCGGGACCGTACCTACGAGCAGTACTTC. Translated: CASSARDRTYEQYF.

The gene calls are TRBV20-1 and TRBJ1-1; D gene ambiguous. From germline, CDR1 is DFQATT and CDR2 SNEGSKA (reference sequence). V shed 0 bases and J shed 4 bases, with 21 bases lying between them. The CDR3 is 17 residues long. In DNA form, the CDR3 reads TGCAGTGCTAGAGAAGAGGGTTCTGATCTCGTCGGCACTGAAGCTTTCTTT. This codes for CSAREEGSDLVGTEAFF.

A few counts support this clonotype. The rearrangement uses TRBV10-3 and TRBJ2-1; D not certain. Per germline, CDR1 ENHRY and CDR2 SYGVKD. The CDR3 sequence is 12 residues long. V was trimmed by 5 bases and J by 10 bases, leaving 12 bases between them. CDR3 DNA sequence: TGTGCCATCAGTTCCGCGACCCCAGAGCAGTTCTTC. It specifies CAISSATPEQFF.

The chain recombines TRBV27 with TRBJ2-7, with a tentative D call TRBD2 (5 bases). CDR1 is MNHEY and CDR2 is SMNVEV in the germline V gene (reference sequence). This CDR3 region has 13 residues. The V gene lost 0 bases and the J gene lost 6 bases, with 9 bases spanning the gap. CDR3 region: CASSLSSGVEQYF. Here the CDR3 DNA reads TGTGCCAGCAGTTTATCTTCCGGGGTCGAGCAGTACTTC.

In this sample, this clonotype turned up once. J is TRBJ1-5 and V is TRBV27; TRBD1 aligns across 7 bases. V lost 5 bases, J lost 7 bases, and 8 bases stayed unmatched. From germline, CDR1 is MNHEY and CDR2 SMNVEV (reference sequence). CDR3 length: 14 amino acids. This chain's CDR3 is CASSPGTVGQPQHF. DNA for the CDR3: TGTGCCAGCAGTCCCGGGACAGTTGGACAGCCCCAGCATTTT.